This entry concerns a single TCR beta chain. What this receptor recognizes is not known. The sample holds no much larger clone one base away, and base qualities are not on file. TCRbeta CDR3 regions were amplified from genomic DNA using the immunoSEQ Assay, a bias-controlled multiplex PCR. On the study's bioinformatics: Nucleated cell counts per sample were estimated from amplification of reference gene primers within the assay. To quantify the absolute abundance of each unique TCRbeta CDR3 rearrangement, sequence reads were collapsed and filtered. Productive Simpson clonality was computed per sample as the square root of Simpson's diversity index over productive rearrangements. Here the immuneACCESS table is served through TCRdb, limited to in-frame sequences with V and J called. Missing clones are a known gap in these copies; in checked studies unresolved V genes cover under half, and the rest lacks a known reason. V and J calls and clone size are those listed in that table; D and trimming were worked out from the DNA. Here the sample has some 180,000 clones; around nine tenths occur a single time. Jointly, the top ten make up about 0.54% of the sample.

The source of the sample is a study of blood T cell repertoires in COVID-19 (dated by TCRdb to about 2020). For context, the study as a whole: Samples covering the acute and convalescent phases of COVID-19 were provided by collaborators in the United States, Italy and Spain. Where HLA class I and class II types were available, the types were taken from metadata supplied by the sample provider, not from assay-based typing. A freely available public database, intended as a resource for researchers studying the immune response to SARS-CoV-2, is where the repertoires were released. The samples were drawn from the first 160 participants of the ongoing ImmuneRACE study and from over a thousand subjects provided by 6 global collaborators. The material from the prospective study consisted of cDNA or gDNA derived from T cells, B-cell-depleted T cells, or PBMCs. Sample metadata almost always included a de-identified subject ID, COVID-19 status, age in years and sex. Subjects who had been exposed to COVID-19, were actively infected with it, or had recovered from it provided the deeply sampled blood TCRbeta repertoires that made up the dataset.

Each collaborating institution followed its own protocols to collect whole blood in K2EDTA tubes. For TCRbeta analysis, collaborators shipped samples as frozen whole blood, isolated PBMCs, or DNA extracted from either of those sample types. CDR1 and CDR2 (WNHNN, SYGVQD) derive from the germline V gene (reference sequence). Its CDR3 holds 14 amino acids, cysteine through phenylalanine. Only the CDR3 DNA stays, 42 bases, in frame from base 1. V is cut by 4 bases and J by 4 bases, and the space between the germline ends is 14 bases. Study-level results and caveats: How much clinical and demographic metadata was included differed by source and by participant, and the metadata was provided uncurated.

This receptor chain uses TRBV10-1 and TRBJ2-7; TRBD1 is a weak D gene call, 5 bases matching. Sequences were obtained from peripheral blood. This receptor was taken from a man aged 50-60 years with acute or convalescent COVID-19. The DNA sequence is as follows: TGCGCCAGCAGTGCCAGACAGCACCCTTACGAGCAGTACTTC. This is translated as CASSARQHPYEQYF.